Listed here are 27 T cell receptor beta chains from one sample, sequenced in a study of T-cell memory formation after mild COVID-19. A single record per CDR3 protein comes from TCRdb applying MiXCR to the 5' RACE reads. Of 250,000 to 300,000 distinct CDR3 sequences detected, 15% to 20% appear once; the ten largest clones hold 22%. Source material: PBMCs or a T cell subset sorted from them (not recorded which). All receptors come from a man aged 18-30 years who had mild COVID-19 (a few samples of this study predate the infection). Cell type and time point are not known.

This clonotype was recorded once. The chain has TRBV29-1 and TRBJ2-3; either TRBD1 or TRBD2 may fit D (5 bases each). Germline loops: CDR1 SQVTM, CDR2 ANQGSEA. The CDR3 is made up of 14 amino acids. Trimming stripped 5 bases from V and 4 bases from J, with 16 bases between. The CDR3 reads CSVRGRARPDTQYF. In nucleotides, the CDR3 is TGCAGCGTTCGGGGCAGGGCCCGACCAGATACGCAGTATTTT.

This rearrangement joins TRBV25-1 to TRBJ2-5; 11 bases are a match to TRBD2. In germline, CDR1 is MGHDK, CDR2 SYGVNS. The V and J ends lost 3 bases and 5 bases, in that order; junction bases with no gene match: 8. This CDR3 region has 16 residues. The CDR3 DNA reads as TGTGCCAGCAGTGACTGGCTAGCGGGGGGCCGGGAGACCCAGTACTTC. It translates to CASSDWLAGGRETQYF.

The chain recombines TRBV7-2 with TRBJ1-2; tentative D call: TRBD1 (5 bases). The CDR3 spans 13 residues. The ends were cut back, 3 bases at V and 8 bases at J, with 13 bases in the middle. Germline assignment: CDR1 SGHTA and CDR2 FQGNSA. In DNA form, the CDR3 reads TGTGCCAGCAGCTTCGCCCAGGGTTACGGCTACACCTTC. Translation gives CASSFAQGYGYTF.

This clonotype was seen a few times. The J gene is TRBJ2-7, the V gene TRBV27; 11 bases align to TRBD2. From germline, CDR1 is MNHEY and CDR2 SMNVEV (reference sequence). Losses at the gene ends were 5 bases for V and 4 bases for J; bases not matched to a gene: 7. This CDR3 region has 15 residues. CDR3 in DNA: TGTGCCAGCAGTGGGGAGACTAGCGGGGTGTACGAGCAGTACTTC. Translating it yields CASSGETSGVYEQYF.

The table lists this clonotype with a few counts. This chain joins TRBV12-3 or TRBV12-4 and TRBJ1-2, with D perhaps matching TRBD1 (5 bases). Trimming took 4 bases from V and 4 from J, leaving 13 bases between them. The CDR3 spans 14 residues. The CDR3 loop is CASSSIRQLYGYTF. CDR3 nucleotide sequence: TGTGCCAGCAGTTCTATCCGACAGCTCTATGGCTACACCTTC.

This clonotype was seen a few times. V usage is TRBV12-3 or TRBV12-4 and J usage is TRBJ2-3; D gene unclear. This CDR3 spans 14 amino acids. Trimming stripped 6 bases from V and 5 bases from J, with 15 bases between. CDR3 coding DNA: TGTGCCAGCAGGTCTTCTGGGTCAGGAGATACGCAGTATTTT. Its translation is CASRSSGSGDTQYF.

This clonotype showed up just a few times. V and J are TRBV4-2 and TRBJ2-3; 7 bases are shared with TRBD2. The length of the CDR3 is 16 residues. V lost 0 bases, J lost 0 bases, and 3 bases stayed unmatched. Germline V gives CDR1 LGHNA, CDR2 YNFKEQ. The chain's CDR3 is CASSQEGRGSTDTQYF. CDR3 DNA: TGTGCCAGCAGCCAAGAAGGGCGGGGGAGCACAGATACGCAGTATTTT.

This chain joins TRBV7-8 and TRBJ2-2, with 7 bases identical to TRBD2. Germline assignment: CDR1 SGHVS and CDR2 FQNEAQ. V dropped 5 bases and J dropped 4; count of bases not matched to a gene: 7. The length of the CDR3 is 15 residues. The CDR3: CASSRKAGLTGELFF. The CDR3 coding sequence is TGTGCCAGCAGCAGGAAAGCGGGGCTCACCGGGGAGCTGTTTTTT.

The rearrangement joins TRBV20-1 to TRBJ2-1; D remains unclear. Trimming left V 6 bases short and J 0 bases short, with 12 bases between. The CDR3 runs to 14 residues. CDR1 DFQATT and CDR2 SNEGSKA come from the germline V gene (reference sequence). DNA of the CDR3: TGCAGTGCCAAGTGGGCGGACTCCTACAATGAGCAGTTCTTC. Translated: CSAKWADSYNEQFF.

J is TRBJ1-3 and V is TRBV9, with TRBD1 as a possible D gene (5 bases). V lost 4 bases and J lost 0, with 14 bases in between. Germline V gene data show CDR1 as SGDLS and CDR2 as YYNGEE. The CDR3 runs to 16 residues. This CDR3 reads CASSPRDFSSGNTIYF. For the CDR3, the DNA is TGTGCCAGCAGCCCGAGGGACTTCAGCTCTGGAAACACCATATATTTT. Drawing the rest from reference TRBV9 and TRBJ1-3, the complete variable domain is DSGVTQTPKHLITATGQRVTLRCSPRSGDLSVYWYQQSLDQGLQFLIQYYNGEERAKGNILERFSAQQFPDLHSELNLSSLELGDSALYFCASSPRDFSSGNTIYFGEGSWLTVV.

V is TRBV7-9 and J is TRBJ2-7; D tentatively reads TRBD1 or TRBD2 (5 bases each). The CDR3 totals 12 residues. V lost 3 bases and J 5 bases, leaving 8 bases between the germline ends. From germline, CDR1 is SEHNR and CDR2 FQNEAQ (reference sequence). CDR3 sequence reads: CASSFRGDEQYV. CDR3 in DNA: TGTGCCAGCAGCTTCCGGGGCGACGAGCAGTACGTC.

The chain combines TRBV6-2 or TRBV6-3 with TRBJ2-2, with TRBD2 as a possible D gene (6 bases). This CDR3 is built from 14 residues. V was trimmed by 0 bases and J by 4 bases, leaving 6 bases between them. CDR1 and CDR2 (germline): MNHEY, SVGEGT. The CDR3 spells CASSYSGGTGELFF. The CDR3 nucleotides are TGTGCCAGCAGTTACTCGGGGGGCACCGGGGAGCTGTTTTTT.

The rearrangement links TRBV9 to TRBJ2-1; D is ambiguous. CDR1 is SGDLS, CDR2 YYNGEE, per germline. The CDR3 has 14 residues. V gave up 0 bases and J gave up 7 bases, with 11 bases separating them. This CDR3 is CASSVVGSINEQFF. The CDR3 DNA reads TGTGCCAGCAGCGTAGTCGGCAGTATTAATGAGCAGTTCTTC.

A few counts support this clonotype. The rearrangement joins TRBV5-6 to TRBJ2-7; D is unresolved. The CDR3 extends over 11 amino acids. The germline V gene has CDR1 SGHDT and CDR2 YYEEEE. V gave up 0 bases and J gave up 9 bases, with 7 bases separating them. CDR3 in amino acids: CASSLGPGQYV. The CDR3 DNA is TGTGCCAGCAGCTTGGGGCCGGGGCAGTACGTC.

The V gene is TRBV2, the J gene TRBJ2-5; 13 positions agree with TRBD2. CDR1 is SNHLY, CDR2 FYNNEI, per germline. The CDR3 totals 15 residues. The trim removed 6 bases at V and 2 bases at J, leaving 3 bases unmatched. The CDR3 is CASRRTSGGQETQYF. CDR3 coding DNA: TGTGCCAGCAGACGGACTAGCGGGGGACAAGAGACCCAGTACTTC.

The rearrangement uses TRBV27 and TRBJ2-1, with D possibly TRBD2 on 7 matching bases. Trimming left V 3 bases short and J 8 bases short, with 14 bases between. Germline V gene lookup returns CDR1 MNHEY and CDR2 SMNVEV (reference sequence). The CDR3 has 14 residues. The DNA of the CDR3 is TGTGCCAGCAGTTTGGGGGGGCTGGTCGATGAGCAGTTCTTC. Residues: CASSLGGLVDEQFF.

Only one count was recorded for this clonotype. V and J are TRBV29-1 and TRBJ2-1, with TRBD1 as a possible D gene (6 bases). The CDR3 consists of 17 residues. The germline CDR1 and CDR2 sequences are SQVTM and ANQGSEA. V lost 4 bases to trimming and J lost 0 bases, with 19 bases between them. This CDR3 reads CSVVSPIQGRSYNEQFF. CDR3 nucleotide sequence: TGCAGCGTTGTTTCCCCTATACAGGGCCGCTCCTACAATGAGCAGTTCTTC.

V usage is TRBV5-6 and J usage is TRBJ1-6; D might be TRBD1 (6 bases). The V end lost 2 bases, the J end lost 10 bases, and 10 bases lay between the germline ends. CDR3 length equals 13 residues. CDR1 and CDR2 from the germline V gene are SGHDT and YYEEEE. CDR3 nucleotide sequence: TGTGCCAGCAGCTTCGGGACATGGTCACCCCTCCACTTT. Translation gives CASSFGTWSPLHF.

This chain links TRBV14 with TRBJ2-2; D is undetermined. This CDR3 spans 15 amino acids. Trimming removed 1 base at V and 9 bases at J, with 15 bases between. Germline-derived CDR1 and CDR2 are SGHDN and FVKESK. The CDR3 reads CASSQGNPLSWELFF. Written as DNA, the CDR3 is TGTGCCAGCAGCCAAGGAAACCCCCTTTCCTGGGAGCTGTTTTTT. Combining the CDR3 with reference TRBV14 and TRBJ2-2 gives the whole variable domain EAGVTQFPSHSVIEKGQTVTLRCDPISGHDNLYWYRRVMGKEIKFLLHFVKESKQDESGMPNNRFLAERTGGTYSTLKVQPAELEDSGVYFCASSQGNPLSWELFFGEGSRLTVL.

This clonotype was detected only a few times. This chain joins TRBV20-1 and TRBJ1-1; 8 nucleotides agree with TRBD1. This CDR3 contains 11 residues. The J segment lost 10 bases and the V segment lost 4 bases, leaving 5 bases of the junction unmatched. CDR1 DFQATT and CDR2 SNEGSKA come from the germline V gene (reference sequence). The chain's CDR3 is CSATWTGLAFF. The CDR3 nucleotides read TGCAGTGCTACGTGGACAGGGCTAGCTTTCTTT.

This clonotype was detected a few times. The rearrangement links TRBV5-1 to TRBJ1-5; D uncertain. The CDR3 runs 15 residues. V dropped 1 base and J dropped 1 base, with 9 bases sitting between them. Germline-derived CDR1 and CDR2 are SGHRS and YFSETQ. CDR3 residues: CASSLNGESNQPQHF. The CDR3 DNA reads TGCGCCAGCAGCTTGAACGGGGAAAGCAATCAGCCCCAGCATTTT.

This clonotype was recorded a few times. The gene calls are TRBV9 and TRBJ2-1, with 9 bases identical to TRBD2. With 0 bases clipped from V and 5 bases from J, the junction kept 9 bases outside the gene matches. This CDR3 spans 17 amino acids. CDR1 is SGDLS and CDR2 is YYNGEE in the germline V gene. CDR3 DNA: TGTGCCAGCAGCGTAGATGGGAGACTAGCGGAAAACAATGAGCAGTTCTTC. It translates to CASSVDGRLAENNEQFF.

This rearrangement joins TRBV5-6 to TRBJ1-5; the match to TRBD1 covers 8 bases. Trimming took 4 bases from V and 7 from J; bases not matched to a gene: 7. In germline, CDR1 is SGHDT, CDR2 YYEEEE. CDR3 length: 14 residues. CDR3 sequence: CASSPGQGLQPQHF. As DNA, the CDR3 is TGTGCCAGCAGCCCAGGACAGGGTCTGCAGCCCCAGCATTTT.

The chain has TRBV7-2 and TRBJ2-3; 8 bases fit TRBD2. The CDR3 runs 14 residues. V dropped 5 bases and J dropped 6; count of bases not matched to a gene: 7. Per germline, CDR1 SGHTA and CDR2 FQGNSA. The CDR3, as DNA: TGTGCCAGCAGCCCTAGGACTAGCTACGATACGCAGTATTTT. This translates into CASSPRTSYDTQYF.

The gene calls are TRBV12-3 or TRBV12-4 and TRBJ2-1, with 8 bases identical to TRBD2. V lost 5 bases and J lost 9; bases outside the gene matches: 15. The CDR3 sequence is 16 residues long. CDR3 protein: CASSTHTSGGNSEQFF. The CDR3 DNA reads as TGTGCCAGCAGTACACACACTAGCGGCGGGAATAGTGAGCAGTTCTTC.

V usage is TRBV7-2 and J usage is TRBJ1-5, with unresolved D. V lost 5 bases and J lost 10, with 15 bases in between. This CDR3 is 13 amino acids long. CDR1 and CDR2 (germline): SGHTA, FQGNSA. The CDR3 region has the DNA TGTGCCAGCAGCCAGAGGGAGGATTCCCCCCAGCATTTT. Translated, it gives CASSQREDSPQHF.

There are a few counts of this clonotype. The chain couples TRBV29-1 to TRBJ2-1; D unresolved. This CDR3 spans 15 amino acids. The germline gives CDR1 SQVTM, CDR2 ANQGSEA. Trimming pared 3 bases from V and 3 bases from J, leaving 15 bases between. DNA of the CDR3: TGCAGCGTTGATCACGGCGGCGCAGGCTACAATGAGCAGTTCTTC. Protein sequence: CSVDHGGAGYNEQFF.